The following is a TCR beta chain sequence with its context. Antigen specificity is unknown. The length of the CDR3 is 15 residues. V was trimmed by 2 bases and J by 6 bases, leaving 14 bases between them. From germline, CDR1 is SGHAT and CDR2 FQNNGV. The PCR made use of 60 Vbeta and 13 Jbeta primers. Produced via immunoSEQ multiplex PCR; TCRdb's table is partial and in-frame only. The sample records about 150,000 clones, about three quarters being singletons. The data are from a study of cytomegalovirus exposure and HLA in healthy donors. The study, taken as a whole, reports: In an earlier analysis, productive rearrangement rates for most beta V segments clustered near 87% or 30%. One cluster of highly shared sequence variants probably arose as a sequencing artifact. Links to common viral pathogens appeared, in a later analysis, for several of the most significant clusters. It has been reported that TCR beta sequences accurately predicted the HLA-A and HLA-B alleles of most subjects.

V gene TRBV11-2 combines with J gene TRBJ2-4; D perhaps matches TRBD1 (6 bases). Sequencing was done on a sample of PBMCs. This clonotype was sampled from a man in his forties or fifties in good health and CMV-seropositive. DNA for the CDR3: TGTGCCAGCAGCTTATTGAGGGGGATTGGAAACATTCAGTACTTC. Translation: CASSLLRGIGNIQYF.